This T cell receptor (beta chain) was obtained from a study of blood T cell repertoires in COVID-19. Participants were placed into cohorts based on the clinical history they reported. The data were produced by immunoSEQ multiplex PCR, yet TCRdb's version contains in-frame clones alone and is incomplete. The profile shows roughly 190,000 clones, 86% of them singletons. This clone showed up just once. Material: PBMCs or T cells enriched from blood (not recorded which). The sequence was collected from a woman between 40 and 50 years old in a cohort exposed to, infected with or recovered from COVID-19 (not recorded which).

CDR3: CASSPSGVQETQYF. The CDR3 nucleotides are TGTGCCAGCAGCCCCTCCGGTGTCCAAGAGACCCAGTACTTC. The chain has TRBV9 and TRBJ2-5, with D unresolved. The CDR3 length is 14 residues. Trimming stripped 4 bases from V and 1 base from J, with 11 bases between. The germline V gene has CDR1 SGDLS and CDR2 YYNGEE.